This entry describes one TCR beta chain. These data come from a study of OX40 agonist ivuxolimab in advanced cancers. Study-level background: Partial responses were achieved by three patients, of whom one had hepatocellular carcinoma and two had cutaneous melanoma.

Sequencing used immunoSEQ multiplex PCR; TCRdb keeps in-frame clones, though not all of them. The profile shows fewer than 25,000 clones, approximately 88% of them singletons. The sequence came from an adult with an advanced solid tumor such as melanoma, head and neck, liver or kidney cancer. The material was CD4+ or CD8+ T cells sorted from blood, obtained in a trial of the OX40 agonist ivuxolimab.

CDR3 amino acids: CASSYMDGYEQYF. CDR3 nucleotides: TGTGCCAGCAGTTACATGGACGGCTACGAGCAGTACTTC. V gene TRBV6-6 combines with J gene TRBJ2-7; D is undetermined. Germline loops: CDR1 MNHNY, CDR2 SVGAGI (reference sequence). Trimming stripped 2 bases from V and 3 bases from J, with 8 bases between. This CDR3 has 13 residues.